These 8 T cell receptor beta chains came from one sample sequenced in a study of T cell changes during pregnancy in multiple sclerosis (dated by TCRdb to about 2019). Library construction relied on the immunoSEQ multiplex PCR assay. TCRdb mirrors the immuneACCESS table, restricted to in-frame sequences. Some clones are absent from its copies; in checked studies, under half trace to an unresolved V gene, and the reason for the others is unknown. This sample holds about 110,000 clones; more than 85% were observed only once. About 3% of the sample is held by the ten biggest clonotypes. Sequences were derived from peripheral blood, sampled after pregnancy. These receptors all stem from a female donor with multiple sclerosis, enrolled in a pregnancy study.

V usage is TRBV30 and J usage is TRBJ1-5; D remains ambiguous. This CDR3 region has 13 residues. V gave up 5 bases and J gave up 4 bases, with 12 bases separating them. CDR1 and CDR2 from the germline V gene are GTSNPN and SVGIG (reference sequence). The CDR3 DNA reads TGTGCCTGGGGAGCGGGTCGAAATCAGCCCCAGCATTTT. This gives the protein CAWGAGRNQPQHF.

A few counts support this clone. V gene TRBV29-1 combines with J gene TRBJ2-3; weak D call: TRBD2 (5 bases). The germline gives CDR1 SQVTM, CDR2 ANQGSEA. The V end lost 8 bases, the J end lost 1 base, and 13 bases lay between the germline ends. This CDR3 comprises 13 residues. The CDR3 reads CSYDYERTDTQYF. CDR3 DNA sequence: TGCAGCTACGACTACGAACGCACAGATACGCAGTATTTT.

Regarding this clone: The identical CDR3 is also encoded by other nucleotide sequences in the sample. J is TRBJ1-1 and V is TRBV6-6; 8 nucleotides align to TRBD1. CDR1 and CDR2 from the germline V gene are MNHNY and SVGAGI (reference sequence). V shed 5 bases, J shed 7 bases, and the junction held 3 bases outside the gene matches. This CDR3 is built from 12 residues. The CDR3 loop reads CASSQGQDEAFF. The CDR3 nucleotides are TGTGCCAGCAGTCAGGGACAGGATGAAGCTTTCTTT.

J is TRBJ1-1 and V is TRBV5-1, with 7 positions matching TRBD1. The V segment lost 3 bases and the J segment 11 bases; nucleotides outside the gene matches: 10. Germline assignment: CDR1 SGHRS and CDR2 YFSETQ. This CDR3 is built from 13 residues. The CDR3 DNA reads TGCGCCAGCAGCTCAGGGGGGAATCAGTTGGCTTTCTTT. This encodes CASSSGGNQLAFF.

As DNA, the CDR3 is TGTGCCAGCAGCCCGGGGGTGAGCTCCTACAATGAGCAGTTCTTC. Translation gives CASSPGVSSYNEQFF. The chain is built from TRBV6-5 and TRBJ2-1, with D perhaps TRBD2 (6 bases). Trimming cost V 6 bases and J 0 bases, with 12 bases left between them. The CDR3 is made up of 15 amino acids. Germline CDR1 reads MNHEY; CDR2 reads SVGAGI.

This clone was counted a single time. Written as DNA, the CDR3 is TGCGCCAGCAGCCAGGTCCAGGGGTCAACAGATACGCAGTATTTT. It is translated as CASSQVQGSTDTQYF. The rearrangement uses TRBV4-1 and TRBJ2-3, with a weak D call TRBD1 (6 bases). Trimming stripped 3 bases from V and 3 bases from J, with 13 bases between. Germline CDR1 reads MGHRA; CDR2 reads YSYEKL. The CDR3 consists of 15 residues.

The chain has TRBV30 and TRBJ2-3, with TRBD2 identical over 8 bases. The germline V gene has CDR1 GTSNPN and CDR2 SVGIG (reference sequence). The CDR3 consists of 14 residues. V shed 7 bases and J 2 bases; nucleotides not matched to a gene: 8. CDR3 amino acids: CALGRGADTDTQYF. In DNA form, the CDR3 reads TGTGCCTTAGGGCGGGGGGCGGACACAGATACGCAGTATTTT.

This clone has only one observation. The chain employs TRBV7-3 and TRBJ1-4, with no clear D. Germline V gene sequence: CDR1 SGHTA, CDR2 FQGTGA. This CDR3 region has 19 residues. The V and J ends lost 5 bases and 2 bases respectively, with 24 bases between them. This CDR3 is CASSPQEWEINTTNEKLFF. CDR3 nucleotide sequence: TGTGCCAGCAGCCCTCAGGAGTGGGAGATCAATACCACTAATGAAAAACTGTTTTTT.